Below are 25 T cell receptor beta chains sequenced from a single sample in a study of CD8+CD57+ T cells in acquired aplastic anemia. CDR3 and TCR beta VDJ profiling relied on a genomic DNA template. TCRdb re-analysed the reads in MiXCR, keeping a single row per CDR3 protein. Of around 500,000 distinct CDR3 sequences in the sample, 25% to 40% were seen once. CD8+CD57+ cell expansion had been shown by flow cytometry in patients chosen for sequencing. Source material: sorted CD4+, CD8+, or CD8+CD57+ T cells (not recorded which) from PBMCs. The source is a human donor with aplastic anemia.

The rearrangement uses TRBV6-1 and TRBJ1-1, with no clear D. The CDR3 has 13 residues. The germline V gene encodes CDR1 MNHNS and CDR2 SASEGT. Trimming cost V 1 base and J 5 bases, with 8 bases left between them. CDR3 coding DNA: TGTGCCAGCAGTGAAGTCGTGGGGACTGAAGCTTTCTTT. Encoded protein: CASSEVVGTEAFF.

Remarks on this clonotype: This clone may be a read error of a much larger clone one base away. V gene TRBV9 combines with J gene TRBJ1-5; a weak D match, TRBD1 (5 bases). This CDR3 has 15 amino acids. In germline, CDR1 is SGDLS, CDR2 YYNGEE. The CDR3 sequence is CAGSVTMGLDQPQHF. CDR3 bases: TGTGCCGGCAGCGTAACGATGGGGCTCGATCAGCCCCAGCATTTT.

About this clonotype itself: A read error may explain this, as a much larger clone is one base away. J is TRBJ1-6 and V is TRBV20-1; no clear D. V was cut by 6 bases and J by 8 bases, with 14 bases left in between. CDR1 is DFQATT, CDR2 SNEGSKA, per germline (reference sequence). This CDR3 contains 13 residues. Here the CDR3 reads CSAREEGDSPLHF. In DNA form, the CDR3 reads TGCAGTGCCCGGGAGGAGGGAGATTCACCCCTCCACTTT.

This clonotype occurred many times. The CDR3 here is CASSLLSSGKDTQYF. As DNA, the CDR3 is TGTGCCAGCAGCTTACTATCTAGCGGAAAGGATACGCAGTATTTT. This chain joins TRBV7-2 and TRBJ2-3; 7 bases fit TRBD2. V lost 2 bases, J lost 6 bases, and 8 bases stayed unmatched. The CDR3 runs 15 residues. Germline V CDR1 and CDR2: SGHTA, FQGNSA.

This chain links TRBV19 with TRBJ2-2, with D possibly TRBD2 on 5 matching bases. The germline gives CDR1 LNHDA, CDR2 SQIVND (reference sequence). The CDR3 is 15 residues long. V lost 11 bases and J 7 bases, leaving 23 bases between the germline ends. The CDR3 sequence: CAWSVAPLAVGELFF. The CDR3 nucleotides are TGTGCCTGGAGTGTCGCGCCTCTAGCAGTCGGGGAGCTGTTTTTT.

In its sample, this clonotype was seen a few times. This CDR3 reads CSVRRGGPRDYEQYF. The DNA for the CDR3 is TGCAGCGTCCGTAGGGGAGGCCCGCGCGATTACGAGCAGTACTTC. The gene calls are TRBV29-1 and TRBJ2-7, with TRBD2 as a possible D gene (6 bases). Trimming took 6 bases from V and 4 from J, leaving 22 bases between them. The CDR3 loop spans 15 amino acids. The germline V gene encodes CDR1 SQVTM and CDR2 ANQGSEA.

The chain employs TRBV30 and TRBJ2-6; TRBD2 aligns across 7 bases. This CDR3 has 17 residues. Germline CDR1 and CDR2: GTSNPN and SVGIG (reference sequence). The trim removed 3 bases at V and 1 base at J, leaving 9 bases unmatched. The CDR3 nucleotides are TGTGCCTGGAGAATGCGTTGGCGGGGGTCTGGGGCCAACGTCCTGACTTTC. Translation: CAWRMRWRGSGANVLTF.

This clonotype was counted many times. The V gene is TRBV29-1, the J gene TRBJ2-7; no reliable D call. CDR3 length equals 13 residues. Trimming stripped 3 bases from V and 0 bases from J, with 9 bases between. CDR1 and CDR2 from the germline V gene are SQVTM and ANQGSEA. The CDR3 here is CSVEDGYSYEQYF. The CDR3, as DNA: TGCAGCGTTGAGGACGGGTACTCCTACGAGCAGTACTTC.

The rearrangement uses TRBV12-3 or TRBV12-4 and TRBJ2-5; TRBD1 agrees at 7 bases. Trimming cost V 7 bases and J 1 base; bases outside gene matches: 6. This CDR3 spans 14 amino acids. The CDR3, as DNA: TGTGCCAGCATAAGGACAGGAAGCCAAGAGACCCAGTACTTC. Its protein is CASIRTGSQETQYF.

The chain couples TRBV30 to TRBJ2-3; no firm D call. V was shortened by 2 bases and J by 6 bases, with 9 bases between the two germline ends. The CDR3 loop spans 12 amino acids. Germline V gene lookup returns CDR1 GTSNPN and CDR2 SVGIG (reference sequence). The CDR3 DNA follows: TGTGCCTGGAGTCTGGGCCGGGATACGCAGTATTTT. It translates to CAWSLGRDTQYF.

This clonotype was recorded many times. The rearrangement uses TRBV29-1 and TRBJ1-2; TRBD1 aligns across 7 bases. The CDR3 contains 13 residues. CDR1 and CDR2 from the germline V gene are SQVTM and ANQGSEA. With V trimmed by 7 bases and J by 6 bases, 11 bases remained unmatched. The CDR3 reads CSAHLTGWDGYTF. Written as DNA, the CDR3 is TGCAGCGCTCACTTGACAGGGTGGGATGGCTACACCTTC.

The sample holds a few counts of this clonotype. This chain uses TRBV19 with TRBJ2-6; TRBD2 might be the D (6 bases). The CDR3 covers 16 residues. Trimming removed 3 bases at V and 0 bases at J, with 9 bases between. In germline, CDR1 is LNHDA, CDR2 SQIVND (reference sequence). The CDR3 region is CASSIGGASGANVLTF. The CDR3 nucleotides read TGTGCCAGTAGTATTGGCGGGGCCTCTGGGGCCAACGTCCTGACTTTC.

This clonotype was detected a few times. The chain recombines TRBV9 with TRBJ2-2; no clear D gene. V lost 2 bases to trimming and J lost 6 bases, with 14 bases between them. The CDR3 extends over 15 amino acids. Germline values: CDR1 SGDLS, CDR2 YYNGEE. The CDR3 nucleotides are TGTGCCAGCAGCGTGAACCCCTTACCTTCCGGGGAGCTGTTTTTT. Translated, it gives CASSVNPLPSGELFF.

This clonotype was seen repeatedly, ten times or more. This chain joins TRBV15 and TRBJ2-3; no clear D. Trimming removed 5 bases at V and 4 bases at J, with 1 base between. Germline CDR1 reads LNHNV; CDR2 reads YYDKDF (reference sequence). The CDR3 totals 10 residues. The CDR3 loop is CATSPDTQYF. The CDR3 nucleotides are TGTGCCACCAGCCCAGATACGCAGTATTTT.

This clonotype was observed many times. The CDR3 DNA reads TGTGCCAGCAGCTTAGCGTCAGGACCGAGCAATCAGCCCCAGCATTTT. Its protein product is CASSLASGPSNQPQHF. V gene TRBV11-1 combines with J gene TRBJ1-5; D gene unclear. CDR1 is SGHAT, CDR2 FQDESV, per germline (reference sequence). Trimming left V 0 bases short and J 1 base short, with 10 bases between. This CDR3 is 16 amino acids long.

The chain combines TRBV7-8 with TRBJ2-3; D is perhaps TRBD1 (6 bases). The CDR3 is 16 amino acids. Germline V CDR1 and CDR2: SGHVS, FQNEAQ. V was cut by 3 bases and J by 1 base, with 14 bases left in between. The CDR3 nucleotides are TGTGCCAGCAGCTTGGGCAGGGGAATTGGCACAGATACGCAGTATTTT. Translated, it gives CASSLGRGIGTDTQYF.

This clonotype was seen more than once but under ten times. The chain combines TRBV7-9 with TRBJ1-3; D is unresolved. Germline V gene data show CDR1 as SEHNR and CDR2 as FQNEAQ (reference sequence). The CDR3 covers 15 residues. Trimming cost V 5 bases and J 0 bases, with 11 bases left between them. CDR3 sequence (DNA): TGTGCCAGCAGCCCCGACGGAGACTCTGGAAACACCATATATTTT. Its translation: CASSPDGDSGNTIYF.

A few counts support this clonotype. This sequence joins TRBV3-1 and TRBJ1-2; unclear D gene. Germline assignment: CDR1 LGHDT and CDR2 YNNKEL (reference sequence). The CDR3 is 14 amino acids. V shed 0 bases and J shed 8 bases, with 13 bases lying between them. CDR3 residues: CASSQETDRVGYTF. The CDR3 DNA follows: TGTGCCAGCAGCCAAGAAACGGACCGGGTGGGCTACACCTTC.

This chain's CDR3 is CASSSRQPEQFF. The CDR3 nucleotides read TGTGCCAGCAGCAGCCGACAACCGGAGCAGTTCTTC. This sequence joins TRBV3-1 and TRBJ2-1; no reliable D call. This CDR3 contains 12 residues. Per germline, CDR1 LGHDT and CDR2 YNNKEL (reference sequence). V was trimmed by 5 bases and J by 10 bases, leaving 12 bases between them.

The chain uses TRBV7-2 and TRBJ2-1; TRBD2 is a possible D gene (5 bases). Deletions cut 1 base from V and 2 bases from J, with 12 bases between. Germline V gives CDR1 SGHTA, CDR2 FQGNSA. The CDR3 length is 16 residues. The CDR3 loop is CASSLGSSATYNEQFF. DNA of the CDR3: TGTGCCAGCAGCTTAGGTAGTAGCGCGACCTACAATGAGCAGTTCTTC.

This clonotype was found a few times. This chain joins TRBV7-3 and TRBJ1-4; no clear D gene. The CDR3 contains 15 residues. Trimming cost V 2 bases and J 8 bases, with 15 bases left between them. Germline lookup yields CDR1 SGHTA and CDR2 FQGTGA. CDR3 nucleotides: TGTGCCAGCAGCTTACGTGGGTTGACCGGAGAAAAACTGTTTTTT. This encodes CASSLRGLTGEKLFF.

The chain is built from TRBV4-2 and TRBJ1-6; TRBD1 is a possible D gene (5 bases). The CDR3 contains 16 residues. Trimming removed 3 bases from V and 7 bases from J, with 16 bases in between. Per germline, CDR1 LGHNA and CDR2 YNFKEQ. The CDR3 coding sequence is TGTGCCAGCAGCCAGCCCGGGACTTTGAAGAATTCACCCCTCCACTTT. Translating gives CASSQPGTLKNSPLHF.

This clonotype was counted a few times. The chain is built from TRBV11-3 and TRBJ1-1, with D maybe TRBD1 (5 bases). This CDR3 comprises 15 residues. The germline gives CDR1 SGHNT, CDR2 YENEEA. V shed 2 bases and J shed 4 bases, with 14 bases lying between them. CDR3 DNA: TGTGCCAGCAGCTTAAGTTTCGGGGGGACCACTGAAGCTTTCTTT. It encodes CASSLSFGGTTEAFF.

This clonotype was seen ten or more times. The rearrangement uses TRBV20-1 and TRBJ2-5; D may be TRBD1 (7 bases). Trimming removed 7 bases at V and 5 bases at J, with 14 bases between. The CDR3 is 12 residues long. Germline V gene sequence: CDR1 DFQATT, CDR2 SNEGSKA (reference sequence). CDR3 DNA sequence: TGCAGTGTGGGTCAGGGGGGCGAGACCCAGTACTTC. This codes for CSVGQGGETQYF.

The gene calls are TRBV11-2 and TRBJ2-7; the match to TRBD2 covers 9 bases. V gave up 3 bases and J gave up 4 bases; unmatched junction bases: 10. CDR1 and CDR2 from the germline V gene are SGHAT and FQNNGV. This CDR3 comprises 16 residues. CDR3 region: CASSFGSGGINYEQYF. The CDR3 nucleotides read TGTGCCAGCAGCTTCGGTAGCGGGGGAATTAATTACGAGCAGTACTTC.